This entry describes one T cell receptor (beta chain). This clone was detected only a few times. Its recognized antigen is unknown. No quality values exist for individual bases; no much larger clone is one base distant. The immunoSEQ hsTCRB v3.0 assay was used at survey level resolution to sequence the TRB variable region. A depth of roughly 35,000-55,000 T-cell genomes per sample was targeted for TRB sequencing. Pooled TRB libraries were sequenced on an Illumina MiSeq with a v3 150-cycle kit. The authors' pipeline ran thus. Repertoire analysis was performed in R inside a reproducible Nextflow workflow that covered QC, data transformation and analysis. LymphoSeq2, an R package for exploring AIRR-Seq data, was used to implement custom analyses. A few samples yielding fewer than 5000 total TRB sequences were excluded, leaving about 190 analyzed HIV repertoires. Among the approximately 200 retained HIV repertoires, 59 were collected before ART initiation and 129 after ART initiation. Repertoires were downsampled to 5000 TRB nucleotide sequences, and summary statistics were averaged over 100 downsampling iterations. Only TRB sequences with CDR3 regions of at least seven amino acids were retained for analysis. A Shannon entropy-derived clonality score and the Gini coefficient were used to measure diversity. In the repertoire networks, any two of the top 5000 CDR3 amino acid sequences were linked whenever the two sequences differed by an edit distance of one. For TRB CDR3 amino acid sequences, antigen specificity groups and MHC restriction were predicted with GLIPH2. To flag known associations with CMV, EBV, HIV or tissue antigens, CDR3 amino acid sequences were compared against VDJdb and McPAS-TCR. Pre-ART, post-ART and control groups were compared with Wilcoxon signed-rank tests and Holm-Bonferroni correction. As stored in TCRdb, this immuneACCESS dataset retains in-frame rearrangements with V and J assigned. A fraction of the clones does not appear; measured against another copy, unresolved V genes explain less than half of the discrepancy, and the remainder lacks a known reason. V and J calls and clone size come straight from that table; D and trimming were deduced from the DNA. The sample table holds some 8,900 clones, of which roughly 70% were seen once. 20% of the sample is held by the ten biggest clonotypes.

The germline V gene (reference sequence) yields WNHNN for CDR1 and SYGVQD for CDR2. Including the terminal cysteine and phenylalanine, the CDR3 comprises 14 residues. The entry retains the CDR3 DNA only, 42 bases that are in frame from base 1. After removal of 6 bases from V and 8 bases from J, the junction retains 5 bases not matched to a gene. Inclusion was restricted to participants for whom at least one PBMC sample before ART initiation and at least two post-ART samples were available. Every participant with HIV received treatment in the United States of America. Cryopreserved samples of 1-10 million PBMC were thawed and washed before DNA extraction. At the time of the earliest PBMC sample, participants with HIV were aged between 23 and 54 years. PBMC samples were contributed by each participant from 1-4 timepoints before ART initiation and 2-8 timepoints after ART initiation, with a median of 7 samples. For every participant, serial HIV viral load, CD4+ T-cell count, ART history and demographic data were obtained. Using a Qiagen kit on a QIAcube, genomic DNA was extracted from unsorted PBMC, with samples processed in batches of 12.

The data stem from a study of long-term antiretroviral therapy in people with HIV (dated by TCRdb to 2022 to 2024). For the wider study: The earliest samples were collected roughly a decade before the 2015 WHO recommendation for immediate ART, at a time when ART was usually postponed until CD4 counts fell. From some 28 adults with confirmed HIV infection, the cohort provided approximately 190 cryopreserved PBMC samples, gathered serially across a mean of approximately six years (range 1-12). Whether ART initiation and durable HIV suppression were associated with changes in peripheral blood TRB repertoire composition and diversity was tested in a retrospective serial study. About 40% of the 30 participants with HIV were female. Test extractions of a monoclonal T-cell line alongside approximately 34 polyclonal samples showed no cross-contamination during QIAcube processing. Results the study describes overall, beyond this receptor: Owing to limited PBMC availability, only the TCR beta chain was sequenced, without alpha chain pairing. Because pre-ART samples had limited cell numbers, unsorted PBMC were profiled rather than sorted CD4+ and CD8+ T cells. Inferences about post-ART repertoire changes are limited because no data were available on ART adherence, viral resistance or therapy changes. At every time point, the repertoire was dominated by expanded TRB clones first identified before ART initiation, although this dominance fluctuated and, in many PLHIV, declined after ART. Starting ART was linked to a significant rise in TRB diversity, yet even after long-term ART the diversity remained significantly lower than in transplant donor controls. Compared with controls, HIV repertoires had narrower CDR3 length ranges, and the network structure pointed to an antigen-experienced repertoire that shifted only slightly toward naive after ART. The samples span the years 2004 to 2017, and the ART regimens used may be less effective than current regimens.

Sequencing used unsorted PBMCs, obtained 1.8 years before starting antiretroviral therapy. The chain links TRBV10-1 with TRBJ1-6; TRBD1 matches 9 bases in the middle. This receptor was identified in a man between 40 and 49 years old with HIV. The DNA sequence follows: TGCGCCAGCAGAGCCGGGACAGGGTATTCACCCCTCCACTTT. Its translation reads: CASRAGTGYSPLHF.